This T cell receptor (beta chain) was sequenced in a study of cytomegalovirus exposure and HLA in healthy donors. The PCR had 60 Vbeta and 13 Jbeta primers. Using immunoSEQ multiplex PCR, the repertoire was profiled, and TCRdb retains in-frame clones only, with some absent. The sample includes about 190,000 clones, over 80% of them seen just once. Germline V gene data show CDR1 as SGHRS and CDR2 as YFSETQ. Trimming shortened V by 2 bases and J by 2 bases, and 14 bases separated the two germline ends. This CDR3 comprises 15 residues. Sequenced sample: PBMCs. This TCR was sampled from a man younger than 45 in good health and CMV-seronegative. The chain recombines TRBV5-1 with TRBJ2-7; D is possibly TRBD1 (8 bases). The CDR3 loop reads CASSLQGGPAYEQYF. CDR3 DNA sequence: TGCGCCAGCAGCTTACAGGGGGGGCCCGCCTACGAGCAGTACTTC.